These 32 T cell receptor beta chains came from one sample sequenced in a study of blood T cell repertoires in COVID-19. Only in-frame clones appear in the TCRdb table, and some are missing; sequencing was by immunoSEQ multiplex PCR. Of fewer than 300,000 clones in the sample, 70% to 85% were seen once. Sequenced: peripheral blood. The receptors were sampled from a human donor with COVID-19, enrolled during active disease. The donor label of this sample is uncertain.

The chain links TRBV11-3 to TRBJ2-2; D remains ambiguous. Trimming took off 10 bases at V and 0 bases at J, with 9 bases between the two ends. The germline V gene has CDR1 SGHNT and CDR2 YENEEA. CDR3 length: 13 amino acids. CDR3 loop: CATQTANTGELFF. Written as DNA, the CDR3 is TGTGCCACCCAAACAGCGAACACCGGGGAGCTGTTTTTT.

The chain has TRBV27 and TRBJ1-6, with D uncertain. Looked up from germline, CDR1 is MNHEY and CDR2 is SMNVEV (reference sequence). The CDR3 is 15 residues long. V was shortened by 6 bases and J by 6 bases, with 15 bases between the two germline ends. The CDR3 spells CASSLEGFANSPLHF. In DNA, the CDR3 is TGTGCCAGCAGCCTCGAGGGATTCGCTAATTCACCCCTCCACTTT.

V gene TRBV2 combines with J gene TRBJ1-5; D may be TRBD1 (5 bases). CDR1 and CDR2 from the germline V gene are SNHLY and FYNNEI. V shed 6 bases and J shed 3 bases, with 15 bases lying between them. The CDR3 spans 15 residues. The CDR3 bases are TGTGCCAGCAGGGGGCCCTCGGCTTTCAATCAGCCCCAGCATTTT. It encodes CASRGPSAFNQPQHF.

The chain links TRBV19 to TRBJ1-2, with 9 nucleotides matching TRBD1. Germline CDR1 reads LNHDA; CDR2 reads SQIVND (reference sequence). CDR3 length equals 14 residues. Trimming removed 2 bases from V and 8 bases from J; junction bases left unmatched: 6. The CDR3 sequence: CASSIRGQGRGYTF. CDR3 DNA: TGTGCCAGTAGTATAAGGGGACAGGGTCGGGGCTACACCTTC.

The chain employs TRBV6-5 and TRBJ1-4, with TRBD1 matching 8 bases. Germline V lookup: CDR1 MNHEY, CDR2 SVGAGI. The CDR3 consists of 14 residues. Unmatched junction bases numbered 10, after V lost 8 bases and J lost 8 bases. The CDR3 coding sequence is TGTGCCAGCCGAAAACAGGGGGTTAGCGAAAAACTGTTTTTT. As protein: CASRKQGVSEKLFF.

Remarks on this clone: The sample carries other DNA sequences with the same CDR3. This rearrangement joins TRBV5-1 to TRBJ1-5; 8 bases match TRBD1. The germline V gene has CDR1 SGHRS and CDR2 YFSETQ. V gave up 1 base and J gave up 4 bases; unmatched junction bases: 1. The CDR3 covers 14 residues. As DNA, the CDR3 is TGCGCCAGCAGCTTGACAGGGGGGAATCAGCCCCAGCATTTT. It translates to CASSLTGGNQPQHF. The entire variable domain, with the rest obtained from reference TRBV5-1 and TRBJ1-5, is as follows: KAGVTQTPRYLIKTRGQQVTLSCSPISGHRSVSWYQQTPGQGLQFLFEYFSETQRNKGNFPGRFSGRQFSNSRSEMNVSTLELGDSALYLCASSLTGGNQPQHFGDGTRLSIL.

This chain joins TRBV10-3 and TRBJ1-6; 7 bases line up with TRBD1. The length of the CDR3 is 14 residues. The germline gives CDR1 ENHRY, CDR2 SYGVKD. V lost 5 bases, J lost 5 bases, and 3 bases stayed unmatched. CDR3 in amino acids: CAISLDRDNSPLHF. In DNA, the CDR3 is TGTGCCATCAGTCTCGACAGGGATAATTCACCCCTCCACTTT.

J is TRBJ2-3 and V is TRBV28; 9 bases are shared with TRBD2. Germline lookup yields CDR1 MDHEN and CDR2 SYDVKM. V shed 7 bases, J shed 0 bases, and the junction held 8 bases outside the gene matches. CDR3 length: 16 amino acids. In nucleotides, the CDR3 is TGTGCCAGCACCCCCCCGAGCGGGAGGAGCACAGATACGCAGTATTTT. Translating gives CASTPPSGRSTDTQYF.

This clone was seen only a few times. This chain joins TRBV7-8 and TRBJ2-3; no definite D call. The CDR3 is 15 amino acids. V was clipped by 4 bases and J by 0 bases, with 11 bases between them. Per the germline V gene, CDR1 is SGHVS and CDR2 is FQNEAQ. The CDR3 here is CASSSTDYSTDTQYF. CDR3 nucleotide sequence: TGTGCCAGCAGCTCCACAGATTACAGCACAGATACGCAGTATTTT.

The rearrangement uses TRBV30 and TRBJ2-2, with 10 bases that match TRBD1. Germline V gene data show CDR1 as GTSNPN and CDR2 as SVGIG (reference sequence). CDR3 length equals 15 residues. The J segment lost 3 bases and the V segment lost 4 bases, leaving 5 bases of the junction unmatched. The CDR3 is CAWTWDRGYTGELFF. CDR3 nucleotide sequence: TGTGCCTGGACTTGGGACAGGGGCTACACCGGGGAGCTGTTTTTT. Together with reference TRBV30 and TRBJ2-2, the CDR3 gives the full variable domain: SQTIHQWPATLVQPVGSPLSLECTVEGTSNPNLYWYRQAAGRGLQLLFYSVGIGQISSEVPQNLSASRPQDRQFILSSKKLLLSDSGFYLCAWTWDRGYTGELFFGEGSRLTVL.

The rearrangement uses TRBV19 and TRBJ2-2, with unresolved D. Germline-derived CDR1 and CDR2 are LNHDA and SQIVND (reference sequence). V was clipped by 1 base and J by 6 bases, with 9 bases between them. The CDR3 runs 14 residues. The CDR3 DNA sequence: TGTGCCAGTAGTATAGGGTTTACAGCCGGGGAGCTGTTTTTT. It encodes CASSIGFTAGELFF.

The chain uses TRBV19 and TRBJ2-7; D is perhaps TRBD1 (7 bases). Germline V gene lookup returns CDR1 LNHDA and CDR2 SQIVND (reference sequence). Trimming removed 1 base at V and 2 bases at J, with 15 bases between. The length of the CDR3 is 16 residues. The DNA for the CDR3 is TGTGCCAGTAGTATAGCGGCGGGACAGTGGACCTACGAGCAGTACTTC. This gives the protein CASSIAAGQWTYEQYF.

The gene calls are TRBV27 and TRBJ1-1, with 8 bases aligning to TRBD1. CDR3 length: 16 amino acids. Germline V gene data show CDR1 as MNHEY and CDR2 as SMNVEV (reference sequence). The trim removed 0 bases at V and 1 base at J, leaving 4 bases unmatched. In DNA form, the CDR3 reads TGTGCCAGCAGTTTATCGCTCGACAGGGGGAACACTGAAGCTTTCTTT. Its translation: CASSLSLDRGNTEAFF.

The rearrangement links TRBV27 to TRBJ1-2; D ambiguous. This CDR3 is built from 17 residues. Trimming pared 2 bases from V and 4 bases from J, leaving 20 bases between. Germline loops: CDR1 MNHEY, CDR2 SMNVEV (reference sequence). This CDR3 reads CASSLKNTGGDFYGYTF. The CDR3 nucleotides are TGTGCCAGCAGTTTAAAAAATACCGGCGGCGACTTCTATGGCTACACCTTC.

The chain recombines TRBV10-3 with TRBJ2-1, with D possibly TRBD1 on 8 matching bases. Trimming shortened V by 9 bases and J by 0 bases, and 21 bases separated the two germline ends. The CDR3 is made up of 17 amino acids. CDR1 and CDR2 (germline): ENHRY, SYGVKD. CDR3 residues: CAIGGGLDRVSYNEQFF. CDR3 coding DNA: TGTGCCATTGGGGGAGGGTTGGACAGGGTCTCCTACAATGAGCAGTTCTTC.

The gene calls are TRBV29-1 and TRBJ1-3; 9 bases fit TRBD1. After removal of 6 bases from V and 0 bases from J, the junction contained 6 bases not matched to a gene. Germline-derived CDR1 and CDR2 are SQVTM and ANQGSEA. The CDR3 contains 15 residues. CDR3: CSVSGTGISGNTIYF. The CDR3 region has the DNA TGCAGCGTCTCCGGGACAGGGATCTCTGGAAACACCATATATTTT.

The genes are TRBV4-1 and TRBJ2-7; TRBD2 matches at 9 bases. CDR3 size: 15 residues. CDR1 and CDR2 (germline): MGHRA, YSYEKL. Trimming cost V 1 base and J 6 bases; bases outside gene matches: 7. In nucleotides, the CDR3 is TGCGCCAGCAGCCAAGTGGGGACTAGCTTGGGCGAGCAGTACTTC. It encodes CASSQVGTSLGEQYF.

The V call is TRBV9, the J call TRBJ2-3; maybe TRBD2 (5 bases). V was cut by 0 bases and J by 0 bases, with 11 bases left in between. This CDR3 has 16 residues. Germline assignment: CDR1 SGDLS and CDR2 YYNGEE. The CDR3 sequence is CASSVGGSDSTDTQYF. DNA of the CDR3: TGTGCCAGCAGCGTAGGGGGTAGCGATAGCACAGATACGCAGTATTTT.

The chain employs TRBV10-3 and TRBJ1-1; the match to TRBD1 covers 12 bases. This CDR3 spans 15 amino acids. Germline V gives CDR1 ENHRY, CDR2 SYGVKD. J gave up 4 bases and V 8 bases, and 8 bases lay outside the gene matches. CDR3: CAIAGTGGGGTEAFF. DNA for the CDR3: TGTGCCATCGCTGGGACAGGGGGCGGGGGCACTGAAGCTTTCTTT.

The J gene is TRBJ2-1, the V gene TRBV11-3, with D possibly TRBD2 on 6 matching bases. Trimming cost V 5 bases and J 9 bases, with 14 bases left between them. Germline CDR1 and CDR2: SGHNT and YENEEA. The CDR3 spans 13 residues. In DNA form, the CDR3 reads TGTGCCAGCAGCCTACTAAGGGGAGGTGAGCAGTTCTTC. This encodes CASSLLRGGEQFF.

V is TRBV7-2 and J is TRBJ1-1, with D possibly TRBD1 on 5 matching bases. Trimming left V 11 bases short and J 1 base short, with 11 bases between. Germline V CDR1 and CDR2: SGHTA, FQGNSA. The CDR3 is 12 amino acids. In DNA form, the CDR3 reads TGTGCCGTTCAGGGAAGGAACACTGAAGCTTTCTTT. Translation: CAVQGRNTEAFF.

The J gene is TRBJ1-2, the V gene TRBV6-1, with D unresolved. This CDR3 is 14 amino acids long. Germline loops: CDR1 MNHNS, CDR2 SASEGT. The germline V and J ends were trimmed by 3 bases and 0 bases, with 8 bases remaining between them. CDR3 in DNA: TGTGCCAGCAGTGACAACACCGCTAACTATGGCTACACCTTC. Translating it yields CASSDNTANYGYTF.

The chain has TRBV4-2 and TRBJ2-1, with TRBD2 matching 10 bases. Per germline, CDR1 LGHNA and CDR2 YNFKEQ. V shed 0 bases, J shed 4 bases, and the junction held 18 bases outside the gene matches. The CDR3 consists of 21 residues. The CDR3 here is CASSQEVLTSGYPGAYNEQFF. CDR3 nucleotide sequence: TGTGCCAGCAGCCAAGAAGTACTGACTAGCGGGTACCCAGGGGCTTACAATGAGCAGTTCTTC.

This sequence joins TRBV10-3 and TRBJ2-1, with TRBD2 as a possible D gene (6 bases). Germline CDR1 ENHRY, CDR2 SYGVKD. The CDR3 consists of 14 residues. V was cut by 4 bases and J by 10 bases, with 17 bases left in between. This CDR3 is CAISVGTSGLEQFF. DNA of the CDR3: TGTGCCATCAGTGTGGGGACTTCCGGGCTGGAGCAGTTCTTC.

A single count supports this clone. The chain carries TRBV6-2 or TRBV6-3 and TRBJ1-1, with 9 bases that match TRBD1. CDR3 length: 14 amino acids. Germline loops: CDR1 MNHEY, CDR2 SVGEGT. J was trimmed by 7 bases and V by 5 bases; bases with no gene match: 8. The CDR3 bases are TGTGCCAGCAGTCAAACAGGGGGCGAGGGTGAAGCTTTCTTT. Its protein is CASSQTGGEGEAFF.

The rearrangement links TRBV15 to TRBJ1-4; 9 bases align to TRBD1. This CDR3 region has 16 residues. CDR1 is LNHNV, CDR2 YYDKDF, per germline (reference sequence). V was pared by 2 bases and J by 8 bases, with 9 bases of the junction left unmatched. Written as DNA, the CDR3 is TGTGCCACCAGCAGACCAACAGGGGGCGCGCAAGAAAAACTGTTTTTT. This sequence encodes CATSRPTGGAQEKLFF.

The chain recombines TRBV5-1 with TRBJ1-6; tentative D call: TRBD1 (6 bases). V lost 1 base, J lost 9 bases, and 11 bases lay in between. Per germline, CDR1 SGHRS and CDR2 YFSETQ. The CDR3 runs 14 residues. CDR3 amino acids: CASSLRIQGSPLHF. The CDR3 DNA sequence: TGCGCCAGCAGCTTGAGGATACAGGGTTCACCCCTCCACTTT. Based on the CDR3 plus reference TRBV5-1 and TRBJ1-6, the full variable domain is KAGVTQTPRYLIKTRGQQVTLSCSPISGHRSVSWYQQTPGQGLQFLFEYFSETQRNKGNFPGRFSGRQFSNSRSEMNVSTLELGDSALYLCASSLRIQGSPLHFGNGTRLTVT.

J is TRBJ2-2 and V is TRBV30, with a tentative D call TRBD1 (6 bases). Trimming shortened V by 3 bases and J by 8 bases, and 10 bases separated the two germline ends. This CDR3 spans 12 amino acids. In germline, CDR1 is GTSNPN, CDR2 SVGIG (reference sequence). The CDR3 protein is CAWRAGEGELFF. The DNA for the CDR3 is TGTGCCTGGAGGGCAGGGGAGGGGGAGCTGTTTTTT.

The chain has TRBV25-1 and TRBJ2-7, with a possible D match to TRBD1 (5 bases). Trimming removed 9 bases at V and 10 bases at J, with 16 bases between. This CDR3 region has 11 residues. CDR1 MGHDK and CDR2 SYGVNS come from the germline V gene. The CDR3 loop reads CARRTPLLQYF. CDR3 DNA sequence: TGTGCCAGACGGACACCCCTATTACAGTACTTC.

The chain combines TRBV5-1 with TRBJ1-6; 10 bases map to TRBD1. This CDR3 contains 18 residues. Germline CDR1 SGHRS, CDR2 YFSETQ. The V gene end was trimmed by 2 bases and the J gene end by 1 base; junction bases not matched to a gene: 6. The CDR3 reads CASSFRDRGDSYNSPLHF. The CDR3 DNA reads as TGCGCCAGCAGCTTCCGGGACAGGGGTGATTCCTATAATTCACCCCTCCACTTT.

The CDR3 region is CSVEGGLAGGRGYNEQFF. In DNA, the CDR3 is TGCAGCGTTGAAGGGGGACTAGCGGGAGGGAGGGGCTACAATGAGCAGTTCTTC. This rearrangement joins TRBV29-1 to TRBJ2-1, with 16 bases fitting TRBD2. V was pared by 1 base and J by 3 bases, with 6 bases of the junction left unmatched. Germline V lookup: CDR1 SQVTM, CDR2 ANQGSEA. This CDR3 has 18 amino acids.

V usage is TRBV7-3 and J usage is TRBJ1-2; 8 nucleotides agree with TRBD1. V dropped 2 bases and J dropped 3; count of bases not matched to a gene: 8. CDR3 length: 16 residues. The germline V gene has CDR1 SGHTA and CDR2 FQGTGA. The CDR3 DNA follows: TGTGCCAGCAGCTTATACCTGCAGGGGGCTGACTATGGCTACACCTTC. Protein sequence: CASSLYLQGADYGYTF.